A selection of T cell receptor beta chains follows, all from one sample in a study of blood T cell repertoires in COVID-19. Here immunoSEQ multiplex PCR was the method, and the copy in TCRdb shows in-frame clones only, minus some. The sample consists of roughly 120,000 clones, about 88% of them appearing once. Sequencing was carried out using peripheral blood. These receptors all stem from a man aged 35 to 55 with acute or convalescent COVID-19. Each CDR3 is given without its conserved first and last residue. Fields, in order: V gene, CDR3 protein.

V gene: TRBV7-2; CDR3 protein: ASSFLAGGSTDTQY
V gene: TRBV4-1; CDR3 protein: ASSQGGSGRYEQY
V gene: TRBV19; CDR3 protein: ASTDRDSSYEQY
V gene: TRBV20-1; CDR3 protein: SASPLAGGLGREQF
V gene: TRBV14; CDR3 protein: ASSPQLPGNSPLH
V gene: TRBV3-1/TRBV3-2; CDR3 protein: ASSQLAGGSYEQY
V gene: TRBV19; CDR3 protein: ASSPQGDYGYT
V gene: TRBV7-2; CDR3 protein: ASSVPGLAGGITQY
V gene: TRBV7-9; CDR3 protein: ASTLTGTSTDTQY
V gene: TRBV19; CDR3 protein: ASSNTGYQPQH
V gene: TRBV5-1; CDR3 protein: ASSREGYEQY
V gene: TRBV29-1; CDR3 protein: SVGVVLAGYNEQF
V gene: TRBV19; CDR3 protein: ASINHRETEAF
V gene: TRBV2; CDR3 protein: ATTREADTQY
V gene: TRBV6-5; CDR3 protein: ASSSRSGGGGNEQY
V gene: TRBV3-1/TRBV3-2; CDR3 protein: ASSPGERGGADTQY
V gene: TRBV7-3; CDR3 protein: ASSQQPGLALHEQF
V gene: TRBV7-9; CDR3 protein: ASSPDSATNEKLF
V gene: TRBV2; CDR3 protein: ASRPQGAPGELF
V gene: TRBV30; CDR3 protein: AWRREGRNTGELF
V gene: TRBV3-1/TRBV3-2; CDR3 protein: ASSLTLYNEQF
V gene: TRBV6-5; CDR3 protein: ASSRDREPNYGYT
V gene: TRBV5-8; CDR3 protein: ASSRTRGTAGELF
V gene: TRBV15; CDR3 protein: ATSRGQPNTGELF
V gene: TRBV10-3; CDR3 protein: AISSGDPYGYT
V gene: TRBV7-2; CDR3 protein: ASSLSQGNVVTKNIQY
V gene: TRBV6-6; CDR3 protein: ASSSADSPPYEQY
V gene: TRBV12-3/TRBV12-4; CDR3 protein: ASSLGTSAEAF
V gene: TRBV5-6; CDR3 protein: ASSPPGQGSYEQY
V gene: TRBV7-7; CDR3 protein: ASSLGSGSGKETQY
V gene: TRBV7-2; CDR3 protein: ASSLEGFGELF
V gene: TRBV5-5; CDR3 protein: ASSFGDGGVTDTQY
V gene: TRBV28; CDR3 protein: ASSSPGLVTDTQY
V gene: TRBV6-5; CDR3 protein: ASRFGRGQGNSPLH
V gene: TRBV11-2; CDR3 protein: ASSLLGPGGGLAGELF
V gene: TRBV27; CDR3 protein: ASSSEGASNSPLH
V gene: TRBV28; CDR3 protein: ASSSGTSGTGELF
V gene: TRBV19; CDR3 protein: ASTPTGGRSGYT
V gene: TRBV11-2; CDR3 protein: ASSLGGGVQY
V gene: TRBV19; CDR3 protein: ASRDHGTGNTGELF
V gene: TRBV27; CDR3 protein: ASSLSGGVYT
V gene: TRBV10-3; CDR3 protein: AISEGQWGYT
V gene: TRBV6-5; CDR3 protein: ASSRAGGRNQPQH
V gene: TRBV5-6; CDR3 protein: ASSLLAAGRSDTQY
V gene: TRBV5-5; CDR3 protein: ASSPDNPNQPQH
V gene: TRBV5-1; CDR3 protein: ASSRRDLNTEAF